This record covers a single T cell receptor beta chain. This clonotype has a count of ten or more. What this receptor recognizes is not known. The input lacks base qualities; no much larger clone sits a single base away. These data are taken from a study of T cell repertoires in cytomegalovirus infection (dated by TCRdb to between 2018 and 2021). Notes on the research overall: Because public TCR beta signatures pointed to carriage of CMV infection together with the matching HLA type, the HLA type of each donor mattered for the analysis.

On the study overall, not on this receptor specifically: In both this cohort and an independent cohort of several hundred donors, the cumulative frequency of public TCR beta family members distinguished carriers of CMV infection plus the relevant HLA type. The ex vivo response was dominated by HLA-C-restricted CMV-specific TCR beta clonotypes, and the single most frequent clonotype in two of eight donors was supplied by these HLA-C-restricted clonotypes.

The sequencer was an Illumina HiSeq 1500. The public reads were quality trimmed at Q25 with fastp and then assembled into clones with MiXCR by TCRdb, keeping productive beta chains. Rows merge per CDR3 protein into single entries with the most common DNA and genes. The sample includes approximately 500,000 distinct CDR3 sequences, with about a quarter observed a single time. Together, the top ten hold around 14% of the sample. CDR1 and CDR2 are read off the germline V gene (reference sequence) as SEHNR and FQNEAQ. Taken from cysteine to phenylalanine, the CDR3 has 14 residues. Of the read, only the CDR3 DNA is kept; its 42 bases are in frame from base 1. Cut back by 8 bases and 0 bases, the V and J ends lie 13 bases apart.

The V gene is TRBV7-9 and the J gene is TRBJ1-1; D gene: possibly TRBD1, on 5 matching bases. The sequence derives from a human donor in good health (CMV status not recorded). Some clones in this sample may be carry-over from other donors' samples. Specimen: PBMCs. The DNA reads TGTGCCAGCTACAGGATCCCGTTGAACACTGAAGCTTTCTTT. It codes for CASYRIPLNTEAFF. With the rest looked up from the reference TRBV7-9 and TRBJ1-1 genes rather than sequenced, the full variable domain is DTGVSQNPRHKITKRGQNVTFRCDPISEHNRLYWYRQTLGQGPEFLTYFQNEAQLEKSRLLSDRFSAERPKGSFSTLEIQRTEQGDSAMYLCASYRIPLNTEAFFGQGTRLTVV.